The 7 T cell receptor beta chains in this list originate from one sample, sequenced in a study of a mutant IDH1 vaccine in newly diagnosed glioma. The method was immunoSEQ multiplex PCR; TCRdb's version includes in-frame clones alone and lacks a portion of them. The profile shows 50,000 to 85,000 clones, under 90% of them singletons. What these receptors recognize is not known. Indicated time point: week 23, last vaccination. Vaccinated patients received 300 ug of mutant IDH1 20-mer peptide per dose, with topical imiquimod. Sequencing was performed on PBMCs, taken from a glioma patient whose treatment included an IDH1 peptide vaccine. The receptors were sampled from a man aged 18 to 35 with glioma.

The rearrangement joins TRBV4-2 to TRBJ2-3, with 9 bases lining up with TRBD2. J lost 1 base, V lost 7 bases, and 3 bases had no gene match. Germline assignment: CDR1 LGHNA and CDR2 YNFKEQ. The length of the CDR3 is 14 residues. Here the CDR3 reads CASTRLAGTDTQYF. The CDR3 DNA reads TGTGCCAGCACCCGACTAGCGGGCACAGATACGCAGTATTTT.

This chain uses TRBV5-1 with TRBJ1-4; D gene ambiguous. Germline loops: CDR1 SGHRS, CDR2 YFSETQ. Trimming removed 0 bases from V and 5 bases from J, with 11 bases in between. This CDR3 contains 15 residues. The CDR3 loop is CASSLVGRLNEKLFF. Here the CDR3 DNA reads TGCGCCAGCAGCTTGGTTGGCAGGTTGAATGAAAAACTGTTTTTT. Full variable domain (rest looked up from reference TRBV5-1 and TRBJ1-4): KAGVTQTPRYLIKTRGQQVTLSCSPISGHRSVSWYQQTPGQGLQFLFEYFSETQRNKGNFPGRFSGRQFSNSRSEMNVSTLELGDSALYLCASSLVGRLNEKLFFGSGTQLSVL.

The rearrangement links TRBV4-2 to TRBJ2-3; no clear D gene. The CDR3 covers 14 residues. Trimming pared 1 base from V and 4 bases from J, leaving 9 bases between. Per the germline V gene, CDR1 is LGHNA and CDR2 is YNFKEQ. CDR3 protein: CASSQAYDPDTQYF. CDR3 nucleotides: TGTGCCAGCAGCCAAGCCTACGACCCAGATACGCAGTATTTT.

The chain employs TRBV14 and TRBJ2-3; the D call may be TRBD1 or TRBD2 (5 bases each). This CDR3 region has 15 residues. V dropped 4 bases and J dropped 4 bases, with 15 bases sitting between them. CDR1 is SGHDN and CDR2 is FVKESK in the germline V gene. This CDR3 reads CASSPRRGRADTQYF. The DNA for the CDR3 is TGTGCCAGCAGCCCTCGTCGGGGCCGGGCAGATACGCAGTATTTT.

V usage is TRBV11-3 and J usage is TRBJ1-4; a possible D gene is TRBD1 (6 bases). There are 12 residues in the CDR3. Trimming left V 6 bases short and J 6 bases short, with 8 bases between. Germline-derived CDR1 and CDR2 are SGHNT and YENEEA. Here the CDR3 DNA reads TGTGCCAGCAGACCAGGGGATGAAAAACTGTTTTTT. Its translation: CASRPGDEKLFF.

The chain joins TRBV6-4 to TRBJ2-3; TRBD2 matches at 9 bases. CDR3 size: 15 residues. Germline values: CDR1 MRHNA, CDR2 SNTAGT. With V trimmed by 0 bases and J by 4 bases, 2 bases remained unmatched. CDR3 amino acids: CASSDSSGSADTQYF. The CDR3 nucleotides read TGTGCCAGCAGTGACTCTAGCGGGAGTGCAGATACGCAGTATTTT.

This chain connects TRBV6-6 to TRBJ1-1, with TRBD1 matching 7 bases. The CDR3 totals 14 residues. The ends lost 7 bases at V and 0 bases at J; junction bases unmatched: 5. CDR1 is MNHNY and CDR2 is SVGAGI in the germline V gene (reference sequence). CDR3 region: CASTPGGLNTEAFF. CDR3 in DNA: TGTGCCAGCACTCCAGGGGGTTTGAACACTGAAGCTTTCTTT.